This paragraph reports one T cell receptor (beta chain). Its antigen is currently unknown. The data are from a study of T cell responses to AZD1222 COVID-19 vaccine. The protocol was immunoSEQ multiplex PCR, while the TCRdb copy is restricted to in-frame clones and leaves out a portion. This table has more than 150,000 clones, less than 95% appearing once. The CDR3 spans 14 residues. Germline V gene sequence: CDR1 MNHEY, CDR2 SMNVEV (reference sequence). V lost 5 bases and J lost 0, with 8 bases in between. Study-wide results and caveats: Vaccine-associated CD4 TCRs spanned spike, dominant at 160-218 and 743-854. A reported finding is that nearly half of spike-specific TCRs target unmutated variant regions. Donors were largely white British and mainly female; clonal diversity was possibly underestimated.

The chain recombines TRBV27 with TRBJ1-5, with D unresolved. Sequencing was performed on peripheral blood, taken on day 0 of AZD1222 vaccination. The clonotype originates from an adult in good health. CDR3 sequence: CASSPRDSNQPQHF. CDR3 coding DNA: TGTGCCAGCAGTCCGAGGGATAGCAATCAGCCCCAGCATTTT.